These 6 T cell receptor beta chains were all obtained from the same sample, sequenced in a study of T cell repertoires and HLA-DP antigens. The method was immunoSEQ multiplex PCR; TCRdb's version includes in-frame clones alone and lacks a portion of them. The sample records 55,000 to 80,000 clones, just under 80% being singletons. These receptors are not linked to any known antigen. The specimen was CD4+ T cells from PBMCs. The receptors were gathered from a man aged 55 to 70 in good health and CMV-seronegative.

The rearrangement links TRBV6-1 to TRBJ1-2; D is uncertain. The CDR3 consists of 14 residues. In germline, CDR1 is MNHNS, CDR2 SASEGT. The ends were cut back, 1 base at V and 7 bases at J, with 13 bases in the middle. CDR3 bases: TGTGCCAGCAGTGAAGAGCGGGTTTTGGGTGGCTACACCTTC. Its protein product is CASSEERVLGGYTF.

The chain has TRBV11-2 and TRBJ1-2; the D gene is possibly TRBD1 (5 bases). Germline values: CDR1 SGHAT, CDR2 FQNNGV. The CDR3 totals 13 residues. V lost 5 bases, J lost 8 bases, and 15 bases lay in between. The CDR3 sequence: CASSNQPGGGYTF. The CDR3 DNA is TGTGCCAGCAGCAATCAGCCCGGGGGGGGCTACACCTTC.

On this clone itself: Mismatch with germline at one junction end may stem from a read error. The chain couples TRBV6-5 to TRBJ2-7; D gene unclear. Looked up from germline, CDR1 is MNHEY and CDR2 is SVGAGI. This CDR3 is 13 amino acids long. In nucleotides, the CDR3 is TGTGCCATCAGTGAAGGCAGATTTTACGAGCAGTACTTC. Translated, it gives CAISEGRFYEQYF.

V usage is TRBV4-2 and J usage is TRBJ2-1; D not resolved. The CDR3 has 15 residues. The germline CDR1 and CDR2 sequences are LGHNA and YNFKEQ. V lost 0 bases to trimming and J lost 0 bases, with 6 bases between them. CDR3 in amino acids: CASSQDLNSYNEQFF. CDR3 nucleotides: TGTGCCAGCAGCCAAGATTTGAACTCCTACAATGAGCAGTTCTTC.

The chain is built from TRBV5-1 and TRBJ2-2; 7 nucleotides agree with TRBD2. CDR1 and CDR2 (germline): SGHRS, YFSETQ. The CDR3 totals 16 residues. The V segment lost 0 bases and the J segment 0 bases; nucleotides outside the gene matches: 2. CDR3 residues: CASSLASGANTGELFF. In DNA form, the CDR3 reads TGCGCCAGCAGCTTGGCGAGCGGGGCGAACACCGGGGAGCTGTTTTTT.

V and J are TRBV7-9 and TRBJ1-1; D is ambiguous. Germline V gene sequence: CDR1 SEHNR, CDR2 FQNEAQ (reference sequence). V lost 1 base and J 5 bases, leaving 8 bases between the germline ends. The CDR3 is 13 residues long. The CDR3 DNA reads TGTGCCAGCAGCTTAGAATTGGATACTGAAGCTTTCTTT. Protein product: CASSLELDTEAFF.